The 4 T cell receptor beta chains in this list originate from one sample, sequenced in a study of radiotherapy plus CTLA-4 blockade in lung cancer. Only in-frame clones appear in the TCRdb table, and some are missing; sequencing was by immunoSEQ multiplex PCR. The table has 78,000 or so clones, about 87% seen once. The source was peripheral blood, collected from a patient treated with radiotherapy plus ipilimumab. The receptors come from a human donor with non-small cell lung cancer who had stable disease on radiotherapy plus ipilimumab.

As DNA, the CDR3 is TGTGCCAGCACCCCCGGGACAGGGCATCAAGAGACCCAGTACTTC. Translated: CASTPGTGHQETQYF. The rearrangement uses TRBV13 and TRBJ2-5; 9 bases match TRBD1. The CDR3 loop spans 15 amino acids. Germline trimming cut 7 bases from V and 2 bases from J; bases unmatched to any gene: 8. Per the germline V gene, CDR1 is PRHDT and CDR2 is FYEKMQ (reference sequence).

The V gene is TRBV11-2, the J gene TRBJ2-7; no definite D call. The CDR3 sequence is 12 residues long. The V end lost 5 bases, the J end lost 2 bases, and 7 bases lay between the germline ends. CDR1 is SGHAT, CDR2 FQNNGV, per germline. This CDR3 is CASSLSPYEQYF. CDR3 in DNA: TGTGCCAGCAGCCTGAGCCCCTACGAGCAGTACTTC.

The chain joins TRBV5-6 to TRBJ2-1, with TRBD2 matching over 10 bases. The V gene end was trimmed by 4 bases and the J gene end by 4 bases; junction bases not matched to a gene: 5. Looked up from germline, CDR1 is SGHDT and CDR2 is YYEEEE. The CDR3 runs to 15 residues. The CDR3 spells CASSPGTSAYNEQFF. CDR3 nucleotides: TGTGCCAGCAGCCCTGGGACTAGCGCATACAATGAGCAGTTCTTC.

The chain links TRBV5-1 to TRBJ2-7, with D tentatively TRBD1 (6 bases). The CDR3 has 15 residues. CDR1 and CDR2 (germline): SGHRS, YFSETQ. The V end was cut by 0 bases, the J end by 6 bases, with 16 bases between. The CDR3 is CASSLATDSGGEQYF. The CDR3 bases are TGCGCCAGCAGCTTGGCCACGGACAGCGGAGGCGAGCAGTACTTC. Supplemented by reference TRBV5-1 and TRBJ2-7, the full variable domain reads KAGVTQTPRYLIKTRGQQVTLSCSPISGHRSVSWYQQTPGQGLQFLFEYFSETQRNKGNFPGRFSGRQFSNSRSEMNVSTLELGDSALYLCASSLATDSGGEQYFGPGTRLTVT.